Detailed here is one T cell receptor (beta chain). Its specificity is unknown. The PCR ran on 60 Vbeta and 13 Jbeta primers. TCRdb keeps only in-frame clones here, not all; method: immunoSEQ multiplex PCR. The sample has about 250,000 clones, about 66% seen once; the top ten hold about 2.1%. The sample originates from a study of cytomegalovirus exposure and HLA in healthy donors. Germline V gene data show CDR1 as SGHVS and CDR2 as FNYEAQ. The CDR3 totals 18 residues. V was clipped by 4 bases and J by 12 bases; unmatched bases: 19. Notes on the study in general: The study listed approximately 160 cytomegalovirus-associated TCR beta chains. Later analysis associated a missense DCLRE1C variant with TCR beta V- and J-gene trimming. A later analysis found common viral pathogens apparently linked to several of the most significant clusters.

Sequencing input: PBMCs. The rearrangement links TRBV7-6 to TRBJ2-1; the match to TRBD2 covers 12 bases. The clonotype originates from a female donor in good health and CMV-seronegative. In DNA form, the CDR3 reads TGTGCCAGCAGCTCCCTGGCCGGGACTAGCGGGTCCGGTTTAGTGCAGTTCTTC. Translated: CASSSLAGTSGSGLVQFF. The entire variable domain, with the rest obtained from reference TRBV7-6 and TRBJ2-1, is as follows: GAGVSQSPRYKVTKRGQDVALRCDPISGHVSLYWYRQALGQGPEFLTYFNYEAQQDKSGLPNDRFSAERPEGSISTLTIQRTEQRDSAMYRCASSSLAGTSGSGLVQFFGPGTRLTVL.